This TCR beta chain was found in a study of cytomegalovirus exposure and HLA in healthy donors. The V gene's germline CDR1 is SQVTM and CDR2 ANQGSEA. V trimming: 4 bases; J trimming: 8 bases; junction bases outside the gene matches: 3. The CDR3 is 12 residues long. Primers: 60 Vbeta forward and 13 Jbeta reverse. Method: immunoSEQ multiplex PCR; TCRdb's copy keeps in-frame clones and lacks some. The repertoire consists of 150,000 to 200,000 clones, with around 75% occurring once and the leading ten covering more than 2.5%. This chain joins TRBV29-1 and TRBJ1-2; 11 bases are a match to TRBD1. The receptor was derived from a female donor in good health and CMV-seronegative. The material sequenced was PBMCs. This CDR3 reads CSVVDRGRGYTF. In DNA, the CDR3 is TGCAGCGTTGTGGACAGGGGGCGAGGCTACACCTTC.